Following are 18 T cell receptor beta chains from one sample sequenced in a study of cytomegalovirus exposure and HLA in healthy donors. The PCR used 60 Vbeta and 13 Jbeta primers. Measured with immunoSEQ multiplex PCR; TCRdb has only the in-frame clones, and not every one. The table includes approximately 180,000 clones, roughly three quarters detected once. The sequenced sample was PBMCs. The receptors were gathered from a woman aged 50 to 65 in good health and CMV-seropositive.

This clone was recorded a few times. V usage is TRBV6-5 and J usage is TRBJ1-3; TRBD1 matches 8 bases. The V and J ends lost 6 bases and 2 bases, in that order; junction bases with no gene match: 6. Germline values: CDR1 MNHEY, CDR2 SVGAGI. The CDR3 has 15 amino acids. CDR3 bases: TGTGCCAGCAGCCTAGGGACAGGTCCTGGAAACACCATATATTTT. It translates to CASSLGTGPGNTIYF.

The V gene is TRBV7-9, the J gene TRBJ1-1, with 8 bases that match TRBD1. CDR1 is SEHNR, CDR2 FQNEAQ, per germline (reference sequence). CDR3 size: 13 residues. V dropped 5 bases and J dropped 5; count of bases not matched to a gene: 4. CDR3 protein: CASSKQGGTEAFF. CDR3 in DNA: TGTGCCAGCAGCAAACAGGGGGGGACTGAAGCTTTCTTT.

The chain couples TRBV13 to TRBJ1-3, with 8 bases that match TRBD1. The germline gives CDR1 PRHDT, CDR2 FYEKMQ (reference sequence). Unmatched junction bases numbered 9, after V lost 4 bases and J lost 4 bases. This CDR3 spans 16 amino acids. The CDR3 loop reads CASSSVLTGAGNTIYF. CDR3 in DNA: TGTGCCAGCAGCTCCGTCTTGACAGGGGCAGGAAACACCATATATTTT.

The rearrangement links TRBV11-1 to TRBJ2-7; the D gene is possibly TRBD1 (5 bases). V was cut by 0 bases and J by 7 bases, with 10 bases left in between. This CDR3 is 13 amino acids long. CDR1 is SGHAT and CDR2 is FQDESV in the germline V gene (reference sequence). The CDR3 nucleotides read TGTGCCAGCAGCTTAGCAGGGGTGGAAGAGCAGTACTTC. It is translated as CASSLAGVEEQYF.

The CDR3 here is CASSFQRGGLNEQFF. The CDR3 DNA reads as TGTGCCAGCAGCTTCCAGCGGGGGGGCCTGAATGAGCAGTTCTTC. The chain has TRBV5-4 and TRBJ2-1, with 10 bases aligning to TRBD2. Germline V gene sequence: CDR1 SGHNT, CDR2 YYREEE (reference sequence). Trimming at V came to 2 bases and at J to 7 bases, leaving 6 bases not matched to a gene. This CDR3 comprises 15 residues.

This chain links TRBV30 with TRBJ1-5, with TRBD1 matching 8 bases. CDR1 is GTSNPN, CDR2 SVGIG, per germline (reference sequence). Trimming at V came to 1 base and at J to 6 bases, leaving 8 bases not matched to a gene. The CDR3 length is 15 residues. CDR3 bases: TGTGCCTGGAGTGCCACCTCAGGGGGCGGTCAGCCCCAGCATTTT. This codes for CAWSATSGGGQPQHF.

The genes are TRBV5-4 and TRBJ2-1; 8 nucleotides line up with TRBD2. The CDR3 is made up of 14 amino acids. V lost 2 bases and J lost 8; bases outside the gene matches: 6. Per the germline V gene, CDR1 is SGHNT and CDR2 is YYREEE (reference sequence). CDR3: CASSFGRGVYEQFF. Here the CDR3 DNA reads TGTGCCAGCAGCTTTGGGCGGGGGGTGTATGAGCAGTTCTTC.

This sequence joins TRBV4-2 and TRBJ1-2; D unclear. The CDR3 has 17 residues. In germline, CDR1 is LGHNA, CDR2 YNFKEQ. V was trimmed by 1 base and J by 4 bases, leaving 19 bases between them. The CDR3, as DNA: TGTGCCAGCAGCCAAGTCGCAGGTTCCCCTCTTAGCTATGGCTACACCTTC. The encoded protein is CASSQVAGSPLSYGYTF.

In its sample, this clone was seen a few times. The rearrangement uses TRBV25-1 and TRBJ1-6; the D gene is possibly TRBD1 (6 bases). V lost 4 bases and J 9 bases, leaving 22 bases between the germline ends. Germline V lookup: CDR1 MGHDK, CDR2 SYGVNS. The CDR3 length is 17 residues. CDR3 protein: CASSAHRVPSIGSPLHF. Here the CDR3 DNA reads TGTGCCAGCAGTGCTCACAGGGTGCCCTCCATAGGTTCACCCCTCCACTTT.

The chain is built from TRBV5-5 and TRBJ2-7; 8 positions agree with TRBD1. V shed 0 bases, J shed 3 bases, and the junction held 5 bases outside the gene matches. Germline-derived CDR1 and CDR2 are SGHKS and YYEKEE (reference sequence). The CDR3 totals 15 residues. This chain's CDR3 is CASSLAGGGNYEQYF. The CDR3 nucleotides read TGTGCCAGCAGCTTGGCAGGGGGCGGAAACTACGAGCAGTACTTC.

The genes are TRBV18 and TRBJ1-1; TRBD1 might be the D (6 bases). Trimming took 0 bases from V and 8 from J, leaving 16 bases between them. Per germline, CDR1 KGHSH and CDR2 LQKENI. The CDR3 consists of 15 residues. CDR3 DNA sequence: TGTGCCAGCTCACCACCCGAACGACAGGCCACCGAAGCTTTCTTT. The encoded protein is CASSPPERQATEAFF.

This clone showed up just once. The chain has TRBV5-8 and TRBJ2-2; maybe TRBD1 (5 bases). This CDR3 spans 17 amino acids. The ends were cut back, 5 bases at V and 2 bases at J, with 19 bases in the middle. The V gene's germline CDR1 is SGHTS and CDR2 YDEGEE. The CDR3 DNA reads TGTGCCAGCAGTCAGGGTCTTTTTCGTTTTAACACCGGGGAGCTGTTTTTT. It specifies CASSQGLFRFNTGELFF.

The CDR3 loop reads CASSVTGVSNQPQHF. CDR3 nucleotides: TGCGCCAGCAGCGTTACAGGAGTTAGCAATCAGCCCCAGCATTTT. The chain uses TRBV5-1 and TRBJ1-5; possible D gene TRBD1, 5 bases. The CDR3 covers 15 residues. Germline CDR1 reads SGHRS; CDR2 reads YFSETQ. Trimming removed 4 bases at V and 0 bases at J, with 11 bases between.

CDR3 loop: CASSLVGTSGVHEQYF. CDR3 sequence (DNA): TGTGCCAGCAGCTTGGTAGGGACTAGCGGGGTCCACGAGCAGTACTTC. The rearrangement uses TRBV5-5 and TRBJ2-7; 13 bases align to TRBD2. CDR3 length equals 16 residues. Looked up from germline, CDR1 is SGHKS and CDR2 is YYEKEE (reference sequence). The junction had 5 bases not matched to a gene; V was cut back by 0 bases and J by 5 bases.

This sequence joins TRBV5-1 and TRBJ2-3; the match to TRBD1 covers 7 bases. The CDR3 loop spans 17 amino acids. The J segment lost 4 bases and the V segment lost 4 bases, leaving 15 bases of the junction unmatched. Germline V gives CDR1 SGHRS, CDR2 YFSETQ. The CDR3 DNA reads TGCGCCAGCAGCGAAATCCCAAAATTAGGGGGCCCAGATACGCAGTATTTT. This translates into CASSEIPKLGGPDTQYF. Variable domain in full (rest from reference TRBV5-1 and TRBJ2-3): KAGVTQTPRYLIKTRGQQVTLSCSPISGHRSVSWYQQTPGQGLQFLFEYFSETQRNKGNFPGRFSGRQFSNSRSEMNVSTLELGDSALYLCASSEIPKLGGPDTQYFGPGTRLTVL.

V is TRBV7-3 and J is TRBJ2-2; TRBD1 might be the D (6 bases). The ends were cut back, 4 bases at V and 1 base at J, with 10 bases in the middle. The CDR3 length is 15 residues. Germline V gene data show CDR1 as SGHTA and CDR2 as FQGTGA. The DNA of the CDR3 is TGTGCCAGCAGCTCAAACAGGGAGAACACCGGGGAGCTGTTTTTT. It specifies CASSSNRENTGELFF.

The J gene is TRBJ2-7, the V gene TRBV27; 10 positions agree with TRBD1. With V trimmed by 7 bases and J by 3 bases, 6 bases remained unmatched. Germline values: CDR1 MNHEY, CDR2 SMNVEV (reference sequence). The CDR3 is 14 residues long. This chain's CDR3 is CASITWTGGYEQYF. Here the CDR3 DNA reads TGTGCCAGCATTACCTGGACAGGGGGCTACGAGCAGTACTTC.

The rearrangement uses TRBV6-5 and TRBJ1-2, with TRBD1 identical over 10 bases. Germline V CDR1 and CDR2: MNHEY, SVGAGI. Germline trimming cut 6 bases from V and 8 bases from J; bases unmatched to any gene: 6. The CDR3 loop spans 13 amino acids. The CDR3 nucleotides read TGTGCCAGCAGCTACGGGACAGGGGAAGGCTACACCTTC. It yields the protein CASSYGTGEGYTF.